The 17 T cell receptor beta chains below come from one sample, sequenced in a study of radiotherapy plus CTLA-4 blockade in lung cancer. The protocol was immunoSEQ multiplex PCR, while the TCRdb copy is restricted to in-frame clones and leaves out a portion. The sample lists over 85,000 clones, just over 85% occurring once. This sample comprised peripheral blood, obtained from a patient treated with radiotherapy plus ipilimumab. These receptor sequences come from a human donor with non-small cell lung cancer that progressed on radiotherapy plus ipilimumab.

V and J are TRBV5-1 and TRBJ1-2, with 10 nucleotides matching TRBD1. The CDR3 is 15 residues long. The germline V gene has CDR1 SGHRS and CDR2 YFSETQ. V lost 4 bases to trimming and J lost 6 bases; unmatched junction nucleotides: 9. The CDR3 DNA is TGCGCCAGCAGCGAAGACAGGGGGCGCGGGCATGGCTACACCTTC. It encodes CASSEDRGRGHGYTF.

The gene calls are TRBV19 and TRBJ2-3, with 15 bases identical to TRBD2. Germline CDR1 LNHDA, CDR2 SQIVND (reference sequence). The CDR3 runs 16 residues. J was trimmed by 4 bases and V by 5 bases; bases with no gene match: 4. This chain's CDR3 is CASSEGTSGRPDTQYF. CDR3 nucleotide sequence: TGTGCCAGTAGTGAAGGGACTAGCGGGAGGCCAGATACGCAGTATTTT.

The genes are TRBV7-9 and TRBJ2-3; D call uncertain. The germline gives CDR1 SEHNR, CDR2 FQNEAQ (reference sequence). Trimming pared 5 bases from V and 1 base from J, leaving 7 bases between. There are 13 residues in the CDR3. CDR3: CASSQVRTDTQYF. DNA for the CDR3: TGTGCCAGCAGCCAGGTCCGCACAGATACGCAGTATTTT.

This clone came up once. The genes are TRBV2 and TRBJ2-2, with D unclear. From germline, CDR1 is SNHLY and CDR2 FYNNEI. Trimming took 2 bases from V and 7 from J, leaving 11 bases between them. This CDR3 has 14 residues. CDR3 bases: TGTGCCAGCAGTGAATCGACCGGGCACGGGGAGCTGTTTTTT. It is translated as CASSESTGHGELFF.

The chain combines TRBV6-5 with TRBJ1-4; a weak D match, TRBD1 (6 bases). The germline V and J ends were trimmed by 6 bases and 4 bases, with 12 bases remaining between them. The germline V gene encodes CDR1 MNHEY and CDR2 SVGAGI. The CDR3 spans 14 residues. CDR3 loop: CASSNRAYNEKLFF. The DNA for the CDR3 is TGTGCCAGCAGCAACAGGGCTTATAATGAAAAACTGTTTTTT.

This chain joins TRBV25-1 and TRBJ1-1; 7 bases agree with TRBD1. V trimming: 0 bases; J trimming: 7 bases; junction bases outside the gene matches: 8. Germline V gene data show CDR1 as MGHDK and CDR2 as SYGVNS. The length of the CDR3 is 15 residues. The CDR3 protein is CASSEYQDRSGEAFF. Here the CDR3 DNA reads TGTGCCAGCAGTGAATACCAGGACAGGAGCGGTGAAGCTTTCTTT. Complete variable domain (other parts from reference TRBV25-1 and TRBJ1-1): EADIYQTPRYLVIGTGKKITLECSQTMGHDKMYWYQQDPGMELHLIHYSYGVNSTEKGDLSSESTVSRIRTEHFPLTLESARPSHTSQYLCASSEYQDRSGEAFFGQGTRLTVV.

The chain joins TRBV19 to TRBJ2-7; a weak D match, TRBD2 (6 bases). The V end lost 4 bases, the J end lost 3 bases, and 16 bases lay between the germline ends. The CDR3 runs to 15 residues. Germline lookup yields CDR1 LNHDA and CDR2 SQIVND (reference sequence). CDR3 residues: CASSRIGTEGYEQYF. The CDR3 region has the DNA TGTGCCAGTAGTAGAATTGGGACGGAGGGCTACGAGCAGTACTTC.

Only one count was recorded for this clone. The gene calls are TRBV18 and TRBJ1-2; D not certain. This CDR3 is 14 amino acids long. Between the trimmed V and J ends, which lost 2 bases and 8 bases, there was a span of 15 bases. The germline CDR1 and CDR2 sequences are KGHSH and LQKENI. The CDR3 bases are TGTGCCAGCTCACCAGCGGCGGGAGGACGGGGCTACACCTTC. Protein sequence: CASSPAAGGRGYTF.

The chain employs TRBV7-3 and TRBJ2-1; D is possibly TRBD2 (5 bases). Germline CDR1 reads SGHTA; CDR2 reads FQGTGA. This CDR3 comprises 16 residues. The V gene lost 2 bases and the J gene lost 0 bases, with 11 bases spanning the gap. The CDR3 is CASSLEEASSYNEQFF. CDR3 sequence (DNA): TGTGCCAGCAGCTTAGAGGAGGCAAGCTCCTACAATGAGCAGTTCTTC. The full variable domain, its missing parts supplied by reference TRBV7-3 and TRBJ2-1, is GAGVSQTPSNKVTEKGKYVELRCDPISGHTALYWYRQSLGQGPEFLIYFQGTGAADDSGLPNDRFFAVRPEGSVSTLKIQRTERGDSAVYLCASSLEEASSYNEQFFGPGTRLTVL.

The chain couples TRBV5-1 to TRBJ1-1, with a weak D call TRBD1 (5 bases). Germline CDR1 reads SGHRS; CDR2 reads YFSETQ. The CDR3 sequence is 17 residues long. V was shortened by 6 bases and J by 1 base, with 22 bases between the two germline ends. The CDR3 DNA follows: TGCGCCAGCAAAATTTTCTCGACAGATTTGACGAACACTGAAGCTTTCTTT. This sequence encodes CASKIFSTDLTNTEAFF.

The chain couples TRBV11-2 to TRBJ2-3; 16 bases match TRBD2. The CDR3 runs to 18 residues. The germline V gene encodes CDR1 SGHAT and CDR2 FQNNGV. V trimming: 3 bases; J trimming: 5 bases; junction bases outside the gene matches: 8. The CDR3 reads CASSLGLAGGRRLDTQYF. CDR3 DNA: TGTGCCAGCAGCTTGGGACTAGCGGGAGGGCGCAGGTTAGATACGCAGTATTTT. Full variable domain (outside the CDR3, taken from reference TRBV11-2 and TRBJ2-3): EAGVAQSPRYKIIEKRQSVAFWCNPISGHATLYWYQQILGQGPKLLIQFQNNGVVDDSQLPKDRFSAERLKGVDSTLKIQPAKLEDSAVYLCASSLGLAGGRRLDTQYFGPGTRLTVL.

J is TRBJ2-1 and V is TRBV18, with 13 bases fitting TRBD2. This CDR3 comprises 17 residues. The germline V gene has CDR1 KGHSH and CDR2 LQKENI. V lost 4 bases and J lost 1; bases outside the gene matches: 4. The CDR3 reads CASSRTSGSMSYNEQFF. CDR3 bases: TGTGCCAGCTCACGGACTAGCGGGAGTATGTCCTACAATGAGCAGTTCTTC.

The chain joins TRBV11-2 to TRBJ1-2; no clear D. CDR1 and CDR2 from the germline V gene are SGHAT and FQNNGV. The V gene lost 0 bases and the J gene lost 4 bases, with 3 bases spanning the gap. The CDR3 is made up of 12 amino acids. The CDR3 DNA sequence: TGTGCCAGCAGCTTAGACAGCTATGGCTACACCTTC. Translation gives CASSLDSYGYTF.

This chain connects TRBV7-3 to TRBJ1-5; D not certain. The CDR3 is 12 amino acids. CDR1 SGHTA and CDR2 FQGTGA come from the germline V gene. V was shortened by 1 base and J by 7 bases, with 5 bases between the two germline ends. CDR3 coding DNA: TGTGCCAGCAGCTTAAGGGGACAGCCCCAGCATTTT. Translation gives CASSLRGQPQHF.

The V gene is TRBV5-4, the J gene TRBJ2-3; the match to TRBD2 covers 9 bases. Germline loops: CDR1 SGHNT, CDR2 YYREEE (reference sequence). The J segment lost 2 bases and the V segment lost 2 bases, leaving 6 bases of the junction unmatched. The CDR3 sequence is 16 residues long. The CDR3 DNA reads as TGTGCCAGCAGCTTAGGGCTAGCGGGACCCACAGATACGCAGTATTTT. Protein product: CASSLGLAGPTDTQYF.

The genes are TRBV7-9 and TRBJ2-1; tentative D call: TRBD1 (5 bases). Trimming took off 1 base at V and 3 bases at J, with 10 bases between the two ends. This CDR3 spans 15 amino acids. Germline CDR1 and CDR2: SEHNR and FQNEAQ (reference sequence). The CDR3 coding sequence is TGTGCCAGCAGCTTAGTGGACAAGGGCTACAATGAGCAGTTCTTC. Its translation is CASSLVDKGYNEQFF.

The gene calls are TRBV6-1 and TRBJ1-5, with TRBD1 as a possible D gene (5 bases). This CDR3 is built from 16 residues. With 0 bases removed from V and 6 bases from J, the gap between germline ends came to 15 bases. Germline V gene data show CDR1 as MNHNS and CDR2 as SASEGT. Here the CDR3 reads CASSEAWWGYAQPQHF. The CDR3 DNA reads TGTGCCAGCAGTGAAGCGTGGTGGGGGTACGCTCAGCCCCAGCATTTT.